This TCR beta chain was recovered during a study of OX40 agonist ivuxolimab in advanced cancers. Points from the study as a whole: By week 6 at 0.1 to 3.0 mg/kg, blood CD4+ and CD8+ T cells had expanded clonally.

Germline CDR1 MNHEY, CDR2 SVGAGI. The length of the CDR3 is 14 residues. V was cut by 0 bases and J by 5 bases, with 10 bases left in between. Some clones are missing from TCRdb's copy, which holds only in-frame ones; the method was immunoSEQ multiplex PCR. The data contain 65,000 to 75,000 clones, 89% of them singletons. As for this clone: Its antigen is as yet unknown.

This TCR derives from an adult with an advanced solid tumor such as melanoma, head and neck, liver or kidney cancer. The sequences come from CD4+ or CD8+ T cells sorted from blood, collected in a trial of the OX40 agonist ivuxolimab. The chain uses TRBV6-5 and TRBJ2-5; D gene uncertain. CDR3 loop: CASSYSSSRETQYF. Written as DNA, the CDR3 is TGTGCCAGCAGTTACTCGTCATCCCGGGAGACCCAGTACTTC.